This T cell receptor beta chain was recovered during a study of T cells expressing NK-cell markers. Study context: Sorted T-cell subsets CD3+CD56+NKG2C+, CD3+CD56+NKG2C- and CD3+CD56-NKG2C+ were TCR beta-sequenced.

Overall study findings and caveats: Several donors likewise had their CD3+CD56-NKG2C+ fraction led by these clonotypes.

As for this clonotype: Its antigen is undetermined.

Germline V gene data show CDR1 as ENHRY and CDR2 as SYGVKD. This CDR3 is built from 14 residues. TCRdb re-called the 5' RACE reads, yielding one record per CDR3 amino acid sequence without DNA. Listed are under 600,000 distinct CDR3 sequences; around 1.4% falls within the top ten. The clonotype was recovered from a woman in her 50s in good health. The chain carries TRBV10-3 and TRBJ2-2; there is no DNA to check the TCRdb D call of TRBD2. The sequenced material came from blood T cells: a sorted CD56 or NKG2C T cell subset, CD4+ or CD8+ T cells, or bulk PBMC T cells (not recorded which). The CDR3 loop is CAISLGGATGELFF.